The source of this T cell receptor beta chain is a study of somatic mutations in cytotoxic T cells in rheumatoid arthritis. Overall study context: Flow sorting yielded some V beta antibody-stained T-cell populations at nearly 100% purity, among them V beta1+ cells sequenced for TCRB. Study-wide findings and caveats: Some patients, 8 of 65, had a largest CD8+ clone that exceeded 20% of CD8+ cells. In rheumatoid arthritis patients, the slight underrepresentation of TRBV07 was not adjusted for multiple comparisons. CD8+ clonality rose with age in rheumatoid arthritis patients, not healthy controls.

Sequenced by immunoSEQ multiplex PCR; TCRdb stores in-frame clones only, minus some. The table lists several thousand clones, around two thirds of them singletons. Remarks on this clone: Its cognate antigen is unknown.

V was cut by 2 bases and J by 10 bases, with 12 bases left in between. This CDR3 has 13 residues. Germline V gene sequence: CDR1 MNHEY, CDR2 SVGAGI. The rearrangement links TRBV6-5 to TRBJ2-1, with D tentatively TRBD2 (5 bases). Specimen: CD8+ T cells sorted from blood. The TCR was taken from an adult with rheumatoid arthritis. The CDR3 region has the DNA TGTGCCAGCAGTTACCCTCTCTCGGGGGAGCAGTTCTTC. Amino acid sequence: CASSYPLSGEQFF.